A selection of T cell receptor beta chains follows, all from one sample in a study of PD-1 blockade in classical Hodgkin lymphoma. The assay was immunoSEQ multiplex PCR, and TCRdb's table has in-frame clones only and misses some. The sample includes fewer than 110,000 clones, roughly 90% of them seen just once. The source was peripheral blood mononuclear cells (PBMCs), collected before the second cycle of nivolumab. These receptors were obtained from a human donor with classical Hodgkin lymphoma. Each CDR3 is given with its conserved first and last residue.

TRBJ2-5,TRBV21-1,CASSSAGTGGREETQYF
TRBJ2-1,TRBV19,CASSIDLNEQFF
TRBJ2-5,TRBV6-5,CASSLLGLETQYF
TRBJ2-3,TRBV19,CASSRDRSTDTQYF
TRBJ1-2,TRBV29-1,CSVEASLGGSGGYTF
TRBJ2-7,TRBV27,CASSSTGSSYEQYF
TRBJ2-3,TRBV2,CASSAGLIIPDTQYF
TRBJ2-1,TRBV2,CASSETSGGGIFNEQFF
TRBJ1-6,TRBV2,CASSERVPLNSPLHF
TRBJ1-2,TRBV10-2,CASTPGTRFNYGYTF
TRBJ1-1,TRBV6-5,CASSYSGSLPGTEAFF
TRBJ2-3,TRBV10-1,CASSDSQGRASDTQYF
TRBJ2-1,TRBV28,CASSDTSYNEQFF
TRBJ1-1,TRBV30,CAWSDRVGTEAFF
TRBJ2-2,TRBV7-9,CASSSRSQSTGELFF
TRBJ2-1,TRBV6-4,CDAPRTRYNEQFF
TRBJ1-2,TRBV11-2,CASSLVGGAVGYTF
TRBJ1-5,TRBV7-8,CASSFNNQPQHF